This TCR beta chain appears in the sequencing data of a study of T cells in Graves' hyperthyroidism and ophthalmopathy. General study findings and limits: Ophthalmopathy and stable hyperthyroidism were separated by a 13 V-J model. The model's output predicted ophthalmopathy at a median of approximately 6.5 months prior to onset.

This CDR3 spans 14 amino acids. V gave up 4 bases and J gave up 4 bases, with 15 bases separating them. Germline CDR1 reads SGHRS; CDR2 reads YFSETQ. Orbital computed tomography and thyroid ultrasound, together with serum TRAb and thyroxine and clinical symptoms, were used for diagnoses. RNA transcripts were the template for amplifying TCR beta CDR3 regions. The HTBI primer set served for first-round RT-PCR of the TCR CDR3. A single record per CDR3 protein comes from TCRdb applying MiXCR to the multiplex PCR reads. The sample contains 550,000 to 700,000 distinct CDR3 sequences, just over 45% of which appear only once. This clonotype has a count of ten or more. Antigen specificity is unknown.

This TCR was sampled from an adult woman with Graves' disease, either hyperthyroidism or ophthalmopathy (not recorded which). Sequencing was carried out using peripheral blood or thyroid tissue (not recorded which). V and J are TRBV5-1 and TRBJ2-7; D is ambiguous. Here the CDR3 reads CASSVTQNIYEQYF. CDR3 coding DNA: TGCGCCAGCAGCGTCACGCAGAATATTTACGAGCAGTACTTC.